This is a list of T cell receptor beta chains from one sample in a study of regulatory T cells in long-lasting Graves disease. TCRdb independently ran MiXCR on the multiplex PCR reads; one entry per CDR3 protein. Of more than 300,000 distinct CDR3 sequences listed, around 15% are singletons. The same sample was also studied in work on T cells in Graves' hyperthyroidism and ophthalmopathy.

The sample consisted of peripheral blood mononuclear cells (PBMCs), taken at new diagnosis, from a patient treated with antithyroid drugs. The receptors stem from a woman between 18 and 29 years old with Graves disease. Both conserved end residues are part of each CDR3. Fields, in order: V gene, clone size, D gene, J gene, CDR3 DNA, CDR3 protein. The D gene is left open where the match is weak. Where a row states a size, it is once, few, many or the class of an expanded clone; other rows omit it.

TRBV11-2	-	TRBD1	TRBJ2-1	TGTGCCAGCGGCCTCTCCGGACAGGGCGACAATGAGCAGTTCTTC	CASGLSGQGDNEQFF
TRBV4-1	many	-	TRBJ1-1	TGCGCCAGCAGCCAAGTGTTTCGTACCAGGCGGACCAACACTGAAGCTTTCTTT	CASSQVFRTRRTNTEAFF
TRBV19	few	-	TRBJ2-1	TGTGCCAGTAGCCAGGGTCCCCAGGACAATGAGCAGTTCTTC	CASSQGPQDNEQFF
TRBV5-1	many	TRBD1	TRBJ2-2	TGCGCCAGCAGCTTGGGGTGGACAGGGTCCACCGGGGAGCTGTTTTTT	CASSLGWTGSTGELFF
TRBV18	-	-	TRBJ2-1	TGTGCCAGCTCATCGCAACGGGCCATCAATGAGCAGTTCTTC	CASSSQRAINEQFF
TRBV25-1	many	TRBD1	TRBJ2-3	TGTGCCAGCAGTGATGGGACAGCCTCAGATACGCAGTATTTT	CASSDGTASDTQYF
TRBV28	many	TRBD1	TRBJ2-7	TGTGCCAGCAGCCTAAGGGACAGGTCCTACGAGCAGTACTTC	CASSLRDRSYEQYF
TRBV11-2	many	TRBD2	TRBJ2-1	TGTGCCAGCAGCTTAGGGGGGGGACGCCTATACAATGAGCAGTTCTTC	CASSLGGGRLYNEQFF
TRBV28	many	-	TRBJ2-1	TGTGCCAGCAGTCCTCCCAAGGGGGGCCGCAATGAGCAGTTCTTC	CASSPPKGGRNEQFF
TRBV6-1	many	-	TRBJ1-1	TGTGCCAGCATGGGGCAGCCTATCGCTGCTTTCTTT	CASMGQPIAAFF
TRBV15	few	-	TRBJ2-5	TGTGCCACTTCTTGGGGGCGCAAGGAGACCCAGTACTTC	CATSWGRKETQYF
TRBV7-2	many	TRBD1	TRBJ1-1	TGTGCCAGCAGGCGACAGGGGAGCGGAGCTTTCTTT	CASRRQGSGAFF
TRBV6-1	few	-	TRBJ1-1	TGTGCCAGCAGTGAAGGGACGGGCGAGGCTTTCTTT	CASSEGTGEAFF
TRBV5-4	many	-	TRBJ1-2	TGTGCCAGCATCACGGAGGGGGACTATGGCTACACCTTC	CASITEGDYGYTF
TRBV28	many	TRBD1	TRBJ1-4	TGTGCCAGCAGTCCATACACACCCCCAAAGCCGGGACAGAAAAAAATTGTTAATGAAAAACTGTTTTTT	CASSPYTPPKPGQKKIVNEKLFF
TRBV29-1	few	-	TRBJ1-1	TGCAGCGTCTCAGGATCGCATGAAGCTTTCTTT	CSVSGSHEAFF
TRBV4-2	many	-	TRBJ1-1	TGTGCCAGCAGCCAAGAGGTGACCGGCGGGACTGAAGCTTTCTTT	CASSQEVTGGTEAFF
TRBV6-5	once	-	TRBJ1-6	TGTGCCAGCAGTTACGGCCAGAACTCACCCCTCCACTTT	CASSYGQNSPLHF
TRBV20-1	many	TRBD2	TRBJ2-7	TGCAGTGCTAGAGATCGAATAACTAGCGGGGGCTACGAGCAGTACTTC	CSARDRITSGGYEQYF
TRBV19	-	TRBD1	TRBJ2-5	TGTGCCAGTAGTGGACTTGGGACAGGGGCCGGGGAGACCCAGTACTTC	CASSGLGTGAGETQYF
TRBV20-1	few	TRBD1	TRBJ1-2	TGCAGTGCTATGGTTTCAGGGGGTTATGCAGGCACCTTC	CSAMVSGGYAGTF
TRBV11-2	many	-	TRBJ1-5	TGTGCCAGCAGCTTAAAGGACGTCCATCCCGAGGGTGGCAATCAGCCCCAGCATTTT	CASSLKDVHPEGGNQPQHF
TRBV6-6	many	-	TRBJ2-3	TGTGCCAGCAGTTACTCGGTATTGTCAGGACATGGCTCAGATACGCAGTATTTT	CASSYSVLSGHGSDTQYF
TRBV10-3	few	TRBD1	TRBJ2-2	TGTGCCATCAGTGGGCAGGGGGCTGGTACCGGGGAGCTGTTTTTT	CAISGQGAGTGELFF
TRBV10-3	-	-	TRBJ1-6	TGTGCCATCGGGGTAAATAATTCACCCCTCCACTTT	CAIGVNNSPLHF
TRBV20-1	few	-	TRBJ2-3	TGCAGTGCTAGACCCATATACGATACGCAGTATTTT	CSARPIYDTQYF
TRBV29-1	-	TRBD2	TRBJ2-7	TGCAGCGTTGAAACTAGCGGGACCACCTACGAGCAGTACTTC	CSVETSGTTYEQYF
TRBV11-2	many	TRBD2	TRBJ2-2	TGTGCCAGCAGCCGGACTAGCGGAGCGAACACCGGGGAGCTGTTTTTT	CASSRTSGANTGELFF
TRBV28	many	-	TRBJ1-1	TGTGCCAGCAGTTTATCTATCGGCGGAATGGGGTTCACTGAAGCTTTCTTT	CASSLSIGGMGFTEAFF
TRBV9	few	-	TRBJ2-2	TGTGCCAGCAGCGCCTTCTTCGGGAACACCGGGGAGCTGTTTTTT	CASSAFFGNTGELFF
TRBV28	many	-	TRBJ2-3	TGTGCCAGCAGTTCCCTCCTTCAGCGACAGTCAGATACGCAGTATTTT	CASSSLLQRQSDTQYF
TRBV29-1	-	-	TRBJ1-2	TGCAGCGTGCCCGGCAGGGGAACGAACTATGGCTACACCTTC	CSVPGRGTNYGYTF
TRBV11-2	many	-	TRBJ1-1	TGTGCCAGCAGCTTTGACAGGTCTGAAGCTTTCTTT	CASSFDRSEAFF
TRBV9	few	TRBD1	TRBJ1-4	TGTGCCAGCAGCCCAGGGACAGATAATGAAAAACTGTTTTTT	CASSPGTDNEKLFF
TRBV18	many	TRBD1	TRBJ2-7	TGTGCCAGCTCACCCATCGGGACAGATTACGAGCAGTACTTC	CASSPIGTDYEQYF
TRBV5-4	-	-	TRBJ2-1	TGTGCCAGCAGCTCTGATGTGGGGCGCGGGGAGCAGTTCTTC	CASSSDVGRGEQFF
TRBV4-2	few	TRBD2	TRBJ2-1	TGTGCCAGCAGCCGAGCGAGGACTAGCGGACACAATGAGCAGTTCTTC	CASSRARTSGHNEQFF
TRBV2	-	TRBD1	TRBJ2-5	TGTGCCAGCAGTTTGTCCGGGACAGGGAGAGAGACCCAGTACTTC	CASSLSGTGRETQYF
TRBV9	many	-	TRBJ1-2	TGTGCCAGCAGCGTAGCGGGCAGGCGAAACTATGGCTACACCTTC	CASSVAGRRNYGYTF
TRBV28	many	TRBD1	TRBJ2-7	TGTGCCAGCAGGGAGGACAGGGGGCTTACCTACGAGCAGTACTTC	CASREDRGLTYEQYF
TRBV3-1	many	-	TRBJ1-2	TGTGCCAGCAGCCAAGGCTATGGCTACACCTTC	CASSQGYGYTF
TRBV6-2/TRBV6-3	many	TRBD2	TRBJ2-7	TGTGCCAGCAGTGAGGCGACTAGCGCGTACGAGCAGTACTTC	CASSEATSAYEQYF
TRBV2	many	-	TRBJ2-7	TGTGCCTGGGCGTGGGGGGCCTACGAGCAGTACTTC	CAWAWGAYEQYF
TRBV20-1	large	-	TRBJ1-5	TGCAGTGCTAGTCGGTCAGACAATCAGCCCCAGCATTTT	CSASRSDNQPQHF
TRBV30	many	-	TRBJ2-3	TGTGCCTGGAGTGTACCTGGTAGCACAGATACGCAGTATTTT	CAWSVPGSTDTQYF
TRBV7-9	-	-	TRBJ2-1	TGTGCCAGCAGCTCGGATCGGTATGAGCAGTTCTTC	CASSSDRYEQFF
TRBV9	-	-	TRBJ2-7	TGTGCCAGCAGCGTCTTGGGGGGGCTCGACGAGCAGTACTTC	CASSVLGGLDEQYF
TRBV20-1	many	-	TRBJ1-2	TGCAGCATAGGAGACTATGGCTACACCTTC	CSIGDYGYTF
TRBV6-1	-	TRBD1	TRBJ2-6	TGTGCCAGCAGGCCAGCCGGGACAGCCCGGCCTGGGGCCAACGTCCTGACTTTC	CASRPAGTARPGANVLTF